This TCR beta chain comes out of a study of CD4 T cells in lung cancer (dated by TCRdb to between 2017 and 2020). For the wider study: To find responses to candidate mutation-encoded neoepitopes, the study screened blood T cells from NSCLC patients and isolated neoantigen-specific CD4+ T-cell clones and TCRs. The resected patients had lung adenocarcinoma or squamous cell carcinoma, were aged 60 to 69 at blood donation, and mostly were former smokers. A few patients undergoing curative-intent resections for stage I-III non-small cell lung cancer provided the tumor and non-adjacent lung tissue. Treatments received by the patients before blood donation included platinum chemotherapy, and some patients received nivolumab or pembrolizumab. The frequency of neoantigen-specific clonotypes in tumor resections, non-adjacent lung and cultured T-cell products was tracked by TCRB deep sequencing.

From the same resection, non-adjacent lung tissue was collected as far as possible from the malignant lesion, at a distance of at least 3 cm. The CDR3 numbers 14 residues from cysteine through phenylalanine. Kept here is only the CDR3 DNA, which spans 42 bases and is read in frame from base 1. V loses 4 bases, J loses 1 base, and the germline ends lie 11 bases apart. As encoded in the germline V gene, CDR1 is SGHRS while CDR2 is YFSETQ. The library relied on the immunoSEQ multiplex PCR assay. Qiagen DNeasy or QIAamp micro DNA kits were used to isolate DNA, and the Adaptive Biotechnology human TCRB sequencing kit was used to sequence TCRB. An Illumina MiSeq was used to sequence the TCRB libraries. Per the authors' processing: The kit provider's software was used to analyze TCRB sequence data, and Fisher's exact test was used to test clonotype templates for tumor enrichment. The clones in this table, taken by TCRdb from immuneACCESS, are in-frame only. Not every clone is retained; where verified, under half of the shortfall comes from an unresolved V gene, and the cause of the rest is unknown. V and J calls and clone size are as listed in that table; D and trimming were resolved from the DNA. For this sample the table gives approximately 11,000 clones, of which roughly three fifths were detected only once. The ten largest clones represent approximately 15% of the sample.

On the study overall, not on this receptor specifically: Some blood-derived responses might be explained by in vitro priming of naive T cells or cross-reactivity rather than by memory responses to the cancer.

A note on this clone: Its cognate antigen has yet to be identified. Qualities for individual bases were not recorded, and no much larger clone is one base off.

Source material: normal lung tissue taken away from the tumor. The chain is assembled from TRBV5-1 and TRBJ1-1; D gene: possibly TRBD1, on 5 matching bases. The clonotype comes from a man aged 60 to 69 with non-small cell lung cancer. The DNA sequence reads TGCGCCAGCAGCCTCGGACAACAGAACACTGAAGCTTTCTTT. Its product reads: CASSLGQQNTEAFF.